This T cell receptor beta chain comes out of a study of beta chain features in type 1 diabetes. Study summary: All samples together contributed about 100,000,000 sorted cells for examination.

Overall study results and limits: In type 1 diabetes patients, VDJ junctions had fewer insertions; deletions at these junctions were more frequent. Moderate but significant shortening of TCRB CDR3s was recorded in all four CD4+ subsets from Type 1 diabetes patients. These data did not resolve whether HLA type affects TCRB rearrangement.

Sequencing targeted expressed TCRB transcripts, as all isolated RNA had been reverse transcribed. An average about 3.6 million reads came from naive, central memory and regulatory T cell samples. Some clones are missing from TCRdb's copy, which holds only in-frame ones; the method was immunoSEQ multiplex PCR. The sample comprises approximately 160,000 clones, under 13% of which are singletons, and roughly 0.45% rests with the top ten. This clone was observed a few times. What it binds is not known. Trimming removed 4 bases at V and 4 bases at J, with 10 bases between. CDR1 is SEHNR and CDR2 is FQNEAQ in the germline V gene (reference sequence). This CDR3 region has 13 residues.

Sequencing was done on a sample of central memory CD4+ T cells from blood. This clonotype was sampled from a man younger than 45 with type 1 diabetes. This chain joins TRBV7-9 and TRBJ1-1; D is ambiguous. This CDR3 reads CASSSHGSTEAFF. The DNA for the CDR3 is TGTGCCAGCAGCTCCCATGGGAGCACTGAAGCTTTCTTT.